These T cell receptor beta chains were read from a single sample in a study of T cell responses to AZD1222 COVID-19 vaccine. The table came from immunoSEQ multiplex PCR; TCRdb's copy has only in-frame clones and leaves some out. The repertoire holds 120,000 to 150,000 clones, with around 90% as singletons. This specimen consisted of peripheral blood, obtained 28 days after the second AZD1222 dose. These receptors were collected from an adult who received the AZD1222 COVID-19 vaccine. CDR3s leave out the opening cysteine and the closing phenylalanine or tryptophan. The order of the fields is J gene, V gene, clone size, CDR3 length, CDR3 protein. Clone size, where shown, is once, few, many, or a class for clones that have expanded.

j_call: TRBJ1-1; v_call: TRBV6-5; clone_size: -; cdr3_length: 9; cdr3_aa: ASKGDTEAF
j_call: TRBJ2-7; v_call: TRBV6-5; clone_size: few; cdr3_length: 13; cdr3_aa: ASRGPGQGAYEQY
j_call: TRBJ1-1; v_call: TRBV25-1; clone_size: -; cdr3_length: 13; cdr3_aa: ASSARLLGLAEAF
j_call: TRBJ2-4; v_call: TRBV11-2; clone_size: once; cdr3_length: 15; cdr3_aa: ASSHTGQGFAKNIQY
j_call: TRBJ2-1; v_call: TRBV27; clone_size: -; cdr3_length: 12; cdr3_aa: ASRGGGFYNEQF
j_call: TRBJ2-7; v_call: TRBV5-1; clone_size: -; cdr3_length: 14; cdr3_aa: ASSAWGLAGAYEQY
j_call: TRBJ2-7; v_call: TRBV11-3; clone_size: -; cdr3_length: 10; cdr3_aa: ASSLDSNEQY
j_call: TRBJ1-2; v_call: TRBV27; clone_size: -; cdr3_length: 15; cdr3_aa: ASSLGTGGASVAGYT
j_call: TRBJ2-3; v_call: TRBV3-1/TRBV3-2; clone_size: -; cdr3_length: 14; cdr3_aa: ASSKRASGVTDTQY
j_call: TRBJ1-1; v_call: TRBV18; clone_size: -; cdr3_length: 11; cdr3_aa: ASSPPFAGVAF
j_call: TRBJ1-5; v_call: TRBV2; clone_size: -; cdr3_length: 12; cdr3_aa: ASSKDRVNQPQH
j_call: TRBJ2-2; v_call: TRBV12-3/TRBV12-4; clone_size: -; cdr3_length: 11; cdr3_aa: ASSITGAGELF
j_call: TRBJ1-2; v_call: TRBV6-5; clone_size: -; cdr3_length: 11; cdr3_aa: ASSRTANYGYT
j_call: TRBJ2-7; v_call: TRBV5-1; clone_size: -; cdr3_length: 14; cdr3_aa: ASSLSGPKGNYEQY
j_call: TRBJ1-6; v_call: TRBV9; clone_size: -; cdr3_length: 12; cdr3_aa: ASRRGVEGSPLH
j_call: TRBJ2-5; v_call: TRBV29-1; clone_size: -; cdr3_length: 13; cdr3_aa: SVGGWAPSPETQY
j_call: TRBJ1-2; v_call: TRBV15; clone_size: -; cdr3_length: 11; cdr3_aa: ATSRGQVGGYT
j_call: TRBJ2-7; v_call: TRBV18; clone_size: once; cdr3_length: 13; cdr3_aa: ASSLTDGTAYEQY
j_call: TRBJ2-3; v_call: TRBV24-1; clone_size: -; cdr3_length: 13; cdr3_aa: ATSGRGERGDTQY
j_call: TRBJ2-1; v_call: TRBV11-3; clone_size: -; cdr3_length: 13; cdr3_aa: ASSFGEVAYNEQF
j_call: TRBJ2-2; v_call: TRBV3-1/TRBV3-2; clone_size: -; cdr3_length: 13; cdr3_aa: ASSQVYRGPGELF
j_call: TRBJ1-1; v_call: TRBV7-9; clone_size: -; cdr3_length: 12; cdr3_aa: ASTAPPLNTEAF
j_call: TRBJ2-2; v_call: TRBV18; clone_size: -; cdr3_length: 14; cdr3_aa: ASSPYRSVNTGELF